The present entry profiles one T cell receptor beta chain with its context. Its antigen remains unknown. The primer mix had 60 Vbeta and 13 Jbeta primers. Original processing notes: Unique TCR beta chains totaled roughly 81 million in a later count, with around 11 million of them shared. Here immunoSEQ multiplex PCR was the method, and the copy in TCRdb shows in-frame clones only, minus some. V, J and clone size derive from that table, while D and trimming were established from the DNA sequence. Of some 90,000 clones listed, approximately 77% were seen once; the top ten hold 9% to 12%. This specimen comes from a study of cytomegalovirus exposure and HLA in healthy donors. Study at large: Membership in the Caucasian-associated ancestry cluster was found for around 85% of 300 to 400 genotyped donors.

V was pared by 7 bases and J by 7 bases, with 14 bases of the junction left unmatched. There are 16 residues in the CDR3. The germline V gene has CDR1 SGHTA and CDR2 FQGNSA. Overall study findings and caveats: It was in a later analysis that TCR association rates were seen to vary by HLA locus, highest for DRB1 and lowest for HLA-C.

The gene calls are TRBV7-2 and TRBJ2-3; TRBD1 aligns across 10 bases. Material: PBMCs. The TCR comes from a human donor in good health. The CDR3 region has the DNA TGTGCCAGCAACAACCAGACAGGGGGCCTGTTCAATACGCAGTATTTT. Translating gives CASNNQTGGLFNTQYF.